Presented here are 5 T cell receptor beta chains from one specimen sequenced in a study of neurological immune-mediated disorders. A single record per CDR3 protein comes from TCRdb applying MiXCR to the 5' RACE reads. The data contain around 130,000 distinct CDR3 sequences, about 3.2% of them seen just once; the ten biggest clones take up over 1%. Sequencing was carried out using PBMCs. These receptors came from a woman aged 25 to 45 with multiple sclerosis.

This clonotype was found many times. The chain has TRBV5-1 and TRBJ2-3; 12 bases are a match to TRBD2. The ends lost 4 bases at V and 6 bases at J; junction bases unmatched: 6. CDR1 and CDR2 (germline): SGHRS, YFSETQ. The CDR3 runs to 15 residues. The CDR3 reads CASSRTSGEGDTQYF. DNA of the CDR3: TGCGCCAGCAGCCGGACTAGCGGGGAGGGGGATACGCAGTATTTT.

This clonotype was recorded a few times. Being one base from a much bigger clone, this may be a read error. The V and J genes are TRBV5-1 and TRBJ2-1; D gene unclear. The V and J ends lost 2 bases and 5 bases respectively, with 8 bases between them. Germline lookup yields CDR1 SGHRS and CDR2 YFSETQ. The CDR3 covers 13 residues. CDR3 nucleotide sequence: TGCGCCAGCAGCTTTATAGCAGACAATGAGCAGTTCTTC. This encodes CASSFIADNEQFF.

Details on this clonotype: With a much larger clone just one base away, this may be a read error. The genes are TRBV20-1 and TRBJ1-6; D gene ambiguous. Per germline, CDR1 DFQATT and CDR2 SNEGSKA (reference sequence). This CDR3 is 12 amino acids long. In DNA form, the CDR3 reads TGCAGTGCTAGAGGACATAATTCACACCTCCACTTT. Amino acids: CSARGHNSHLHF.

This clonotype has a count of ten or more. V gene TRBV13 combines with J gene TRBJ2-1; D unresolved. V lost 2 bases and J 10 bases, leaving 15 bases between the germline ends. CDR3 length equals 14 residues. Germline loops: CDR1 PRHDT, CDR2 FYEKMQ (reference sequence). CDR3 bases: TGTGCCAGCAGCTTAAACCCCGGTTCCGGCGAGCAGTTCTTC. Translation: CASSLNPGSGEQFF. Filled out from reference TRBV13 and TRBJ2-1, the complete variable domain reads AAGVIQSPRHLIKEKRETATLKCYPIPRHDTVYWYQQGPGQDPQFLISFYEKMQSDKGSIPDRFSAQQFSDYHSELNMSSLELGDSALYFCASSLNPGSGEQFFGPGTRLTVL.

CDR3 amino acids: CATSRDLFLAGAPSSYNEQFF. DNA of the CDR3: TGTGCCACCAGCAGAGATCTGTTCCTAGCGGGGGCACCCAGCTCCTACAATGAGCAGTTCTTC. The chain combines TRBV15 with TRBJ2-1; 10 bases align to TRBD2. V was pared by 0 bases and J by 0 bases, with 14 bases of the junction left unmatched. This CDR3 is built from 21 residues. Germline values: CDR1 LNHNV, CDR2 YYDKDF (reference sequence).